A selection of T cell receptor beta chains follows, all from one sample in a study of blood T cells in healthy people across ages. In TCRdb, the 5' RACE reads were re-called with MiXCR into one record per CDR3 protein. Of some 710,000 distinct CDR3 sequences listed, less than 60% are singletons. The sequenced sample consisted of blood. The receptors were sampled from a man at least 80 years old in good health. CDR3s include the opening cysteine and the closing phenylalanine or tryptophan. The D gene is left open where the match is weak. Expanded clones are given a class, and other clones once, few, many or no size at all.

CDR3 DNA	CDR3 protein	D gene	J gene	clone size	V gene
TGTGCCAGCAGCGTAGCTCCAGGGGCATACGAGCAGTACTTC	CASSVAPGAYEQYF	.	TRBJ2-7	.	TRBV9
TGTGCCATCAGTGAAAGGACGACCTACGAGCAGTACTTC	CAISERTTYEQYF	.	TRBJ2-7	few	TRBV10-3
TGTGCCAGCAGCCCTGGACAGGGTTTTGGCACAGATACGCAGTATTTT	CASSPGQGFGTDTQYF	TRBD1	TRBJ2-3	once	TRBV27
TGCAGTGCTAGACCCCTTGTGGGGGATCAGCCCCAGCATTTT	CSARPLVGDQPQHF	.	TRBJ1-5	.	TRBV20-1
TGTGCCAGCAGCCCGACCCTGAGGGGAAATGAAGCTTTCTTT	CASSPTLRGNEAFF	.	TRBJ1-1	few	TRBV5-6
TGCAGCGTTGCAACGACGGCGGAGAGCTCCTACAATGAGCAGTTCTTC	CSVATTAESSYNEQFF	.	TRBJ2-1	.	TRBV29-1
TGCAGCGTTGAATTGGGACTAGCGGGACTGAAGGGAAATGAGCAGTTCTTC	CSVELGLAGLKGNEQFF	TRBD2	TRBJ2-1	.	TRBV29-1
TGTGCCAGCAGCCAAGGAGCGGGAGCAGGAGGAGATACGCAGTATTTT	CASSQGAGAGGDTQYF	TRBD2	TRBJ2-3	few	TRBV3-1
TGCAGCGTTGTTGTAGGGGGGGGGCATGGCTACACCTTC	CSVVVGGGHGYTF	.	TRBJ1-2	once	TRBV29-1
TGTGCCAGCGAGGCGGGAGGCAACGAGCAGTACTTC	CASEAGGNEQYF	TRBD2	TRBJ2-7	few	TRBV7-9
TGTGCCAGCAGTTACTCGGGACAGCCCAATTTTTACGAGCAGTACTTC	CASSYSGQPNFYEQYF	TRBD1	TRBJ2-7	few	TRBV6-5
TGCGCCAGCAGCTTCTCCAGGACTAGAGGTAATGAGCAGTTCTTC	CASSFSRTRGNEQFF	TRBD2	TRBJ2-1	few	TRBV5-1
TGTGCCTGGAGCCCCAGCGGGAAATGGTACGAGCAGTACTTC	CAWSPSGKWYEQYF	TRBD2	TRBJ2-7	.	TRBV30
TGCGCCAGCAGCCCGGGACAGGAGGGAGAGACCCAGTACTTC	CASSPGQEGETQYF	TRBD1	TRBJ2-5	few	TRBV5-1
TGTGCCAGCAGTTTGGTTAGCGGGAGTTTGGGGGAGACCCAGTACTTC	CASSLVSGSLGETQYF	TRBD2	TRBJ2-5	.	TRBV27
TGTGCCATCGGTGGGTCAGGGGTCGCCAATGAGCAGTTCTTC	CAIGGSGVANEQFF	.	TRBJ2-1	few	TRBV10-3
TGTGCCAGCAGAGAACGACAGGTCGGAAATGAGCAGTTCTTC	CASRERQVGNEQFF	.	TRBJ2-1	few	TRBV6-2/TRBV6-3
TGTGCCAGCAGTACAACCGGGACAGAGAGTTACGAGCAGTACTTC	CASSTTGTESYEQYF	TRBD1	TRBJ2-7	few	TRBV27
TGTGCCAGCAGTTACACGCGGGAGCTGTTTTTT	CASSYTRELFF	.	TRBJ2-2	.	TRBV6-2/TRBV6-3
TGCAGTGGAAGAGGGGCCTTTGGGGCCAACGTCCTGACTTTC	CSGRGAFGANVLTF	.	TRBJ2-6	.	TRBV20-1
TGTGCCAGCTCGGCCCTGGGTCCGAACACTGAAGCTTTCTTT	CASSALGPNTEAFF	.	TRBJ1-1	.	TRBV6-5
TGTGCCAGCAGCCTAGACCAGGGGGTTCGGGATGAGCAGTTCTTC	CASSLDQGVRDEQFF	TRBD1	TRBJ2-1	once	TRBV28
TGTGCCAGCGTAACACGACAGGGTCAATACGAGCAGTACTTC	CASVTRQGQYEQYF	TRBD1	TRBJ2-7	.	TRBV6-2/TRBV6-3
TGTGCCAGCAGACACCGGGACAGGGATTACGAGCAGTACTTC	CASRHRDRDYEQYF	TRBD1	TRBJ2-7	.	TRBV6-6
TGTGCCAGCAGCTTGGGGACCGGGACCCTCGCCCGCAATGAGCTGTTCTTC	CASSLGTGTLARNELFF	.	TRBJ2-1	.	TRBV5-6
TGTGCCAGCAGTTTTCGTCTCTACGAGCAGTACTTC	CASSFRLYEQYF	.	TRBJ2-7	many	TRBV28
TGTGCCATCCGGGACAGGGCTCGGAATGAGCAGTTCTTC	CAIRDRARNEQFF	TRBD1	TRBJ2-1	.	TRBV10-3
TGTGCCAGCAGCCCTACGGGGACAGGGGGCTTTGGGGCCAACGTCCTGACTTTC	CASSPTGTGGFGANVLTF	TRBD1	TRBJ2-6	.	TRBV3-1
TGTGCCAGCAGTTTAAGCTGGGAGCCCCAGCATTTT	CASSLSWEPQHF	.	TRBJ1-5	once	TRBV12-3/TRBV12-4
TGTGCCAGCAGCCCCGCGGGGTACAATCAGCCCCAGCATTTT	CASSPAGYNQPQHF	.	TRBJ1-5	few	TRBV7-9
TGTGCCAGCAGTCTCGGGACAGGGATCTACAATGAGCAGTTCTTC	CASSLGTGIYNEQFF	TRBD1	TRBJ2-1	few	TRBV7-9